The 31 T cell receptor beta chains presented below share a single source sample, sequenced in a study of control samples from healthy donors and cancer patients. Produced via immunoSEQ multiplex PCR; TCRdb's table is partial and in-frame only. The data contain roughly 160,000 clones, 96% of them singletons. Material: blood. The receptors shown here come from a young woman in good health.

The genes are TRBV29-1 and TRBJ2-5; TRBD2 matches 13 bases. The CDR3 loop spans 15 amino acids. Germline V gene sequence: CDR1 SQVTM, CDR2 ANQGSEA. Trimming at V came to 0 bases and at J to 5 bases, leaving 3 bases not matched to a gene. CDR3 region: CSVEDSLAGGETQYF. In nucleotides, the CDR3 is TGCAGCGTTGAAGATTCACTAGCGGGAGGGGAGACCCAGTACTTC.

V usage is TRBV18 and J usage is TRBJ1-6; 8 bases match TRBD1. The junction had 4 bases not matched to a gene; V was cut back by 3 bases and J by 6 bases. Looked up from germline, CDR1 is KGHSH and CDR2 is LQKENI. CDR3 length equals 15 residues. The CDR3 protein is CASSPLGQGNSPLHF. In DNA, the CDR3 is TGTGCCAGCTCACCCCTCGGACAGGGTAATTCACCCCTCCACTTT. Full variable domain (rest looked up from reference TRBV18 and TRBJ1-6): NAGVMQNPRHLVRRRGQEARLRCSPMKGHSHVYWYRQLPEEGLKFMVYLQKENIIDESGMPKERFSAEFPKEGPSILRIQQVVRGDSAAYFCASSPLGQGNSPLHFGNGTRLTVT.

The chain combines TRBV7-9 with TRBJ2-1; 7 bases match TRBD1. CDR1 is SEHNR and CDR2 is FQNEAQ in the germline V gene (reference sequence). The CDR3 runs 15 residues. With 5 bases clipped from V and 7 bases from J, the junction kept 11 bases outside the gene matches. The CDR3 nucleotides read TGTGCCAGCAGCCCCCCCGACAGGGCGCAGAATGAGCAGTTCTTC. Its translation: CASSPPDRAQNEQFF. The full variable domain, rest sourced from reference TRBV7-9 and TRBJ2-1, is DTGVSQNPRHKITKRGQNVTFRCDPISEHNRLYWYRQTLGQGPEFLTYFQNEAQLEKSRLLSDRFSAERPKGSFSTLEIQRTEQGDSAMYLCASSPPDRAQNEQFFGPGTRLTVL.

The chain joins TRBV7-6 to TRBJ2-1; 15 nucleotides agree with TRBD2. Per the germline V gene, CDR1 is SGHVS and CDR2 is FNYEAQ. V lost 2 bases to trimming and J lost 4 bases; unmatched junction nucleotides: 6. The CDR3 runs 18 residues. CDR3 nucleotide sequence: TGTGCCAGCAGCTTACGGTGGACTAGCGGGAGGGCGTACAATGAGCAGTTCTTC. Translating it yields CASSLRWTSGRAYNEQFF.

This chain uses TRBV4-2 with TRBJ1-1; 7 bases agree with TRBD1. CDR1 is LGHNA, CDR2 YNFKEQ, per germline. Losses at the gene ends were 2 bases for V and 14 bases for J; bases not matched to a gene: 17. The CDR3 has 15 amino acids. The chain's CDR3 is CASSQFKDRASSRFF. CDR3 coding DNA: TGTGCCAGCAGCCAATTCAAAGACAGGGCCAGCTCTAGGTTCTTT.

The chain couples TRBV5-5 to TRBJ1-5; tentatively, D is TRBD1 (6 bases). Germline CDR1 and CDR2: SGHKS and YYEKEE (reference sequence). This CDR3 spans 14 amino acids. The V gene lost 0 bases and the J gene lost 5 bases, with 9 bases spanning the gap. Written as DNA, the CDR3 is TGTGCCAGCAGCTTGGGACAGGCGGATCAGCCCCAGCATTTT. Protein sequence: CASSLGQADQPQHF.

The chain recombines TRBV28 with TRBJ1-4; possibly TRBD1 for D (6 bases). This CDR3 comprises 16 residues. CDR1 and CDR2 from the germline V gene are MDHEN and SYDVKM. Trimming removed 6 bases at V and 7 bases at J, with 21 bases between. CDR3: CASRPGERVWSEKLFF. The CDR3 bases are TGTGCCAGCAGGCCAGGGGAGCGTGTGTGGAGTGAAAAACTGTTTTTT. Full variable domain (outside the CDR3, taken from reference TRBV28 and TRBJ1-4): DVKVTQSSRYLVKRTGEKVFLECVQDMDHENMFWYRQDPGLGLRLIYFSYDVKMKEKGDIPEGYSVSREKKERFSLILESASTNQTSMYLCASRPGERVWSEKLFFGSGTQLSVL.

The chain links TRBV4-2 to TRBJ2-6, with D tentatively TRBD1 (6 bases). CDR3 size: 18 residues. Germline CDR1 and CDR2: LGHNA and YNFKEQ. V was clipped by 1 base and J by 1 base, with 14 bases between them. CDR3 sequence (DNA): TGTGCCAGCAGCCAAGTTCACGAAGGGGGTTCTGGGGCCAACGTCCTGACTTTC. It codes for CASSQVHEGGSGANVLTF.

The V and J genes are TRBV28 and TRBJ1-5, with TRBD1 identical over 10 bases. Trimming cost V 5 bases and J 6 bases; bases outside gene matches: 4. Germline loops: CDR1 MDHEN, CDR2 SYDVKM. This CDR3 has 14 amino acids. The CDR3 DNA reads as TGTGCCAGCAGTGAAGGGACAGGGGTTCAGCCCCAGCATTTT. This codes for CASSEGTGVQPQHF.

The chain has TRBV28 and TRBJ1-5, with TRBD1 as a possible D gene (5 bases). The CDR3 contains 13 residues. The V gene's germline CDR1 is MDHEN and CDR2 SYDVKM. Trimming shortened V by 6 bases and J by 4 bases, and 10 bases separated the two germline ends. The CDR3 reads CASRGQGNQPQHF. In DNA form, the CDR3 reads TGTGCCAGCAGGGGCCAGGGAAATCAGCCCCAGCATTTT.

The chain has TRBV7-9 and TRBJ2-1; D perhaps matches TRBD1 (6 bases). The CDR3 sequence is 16 residues long. V lost 1 base and J lost 0, with 10 bases in between. From germline, CDR1 is SEHNR and CDR2 FQNEAQ (reference sequence). CDR3 region: CASSLDWDTSYNEQFF. In DNA, the CDR3 is TGTGCCAGCAGCTTAGATTGGGACACCTCCTACAATGAGCAGTTCTTC.

CDR3 residues: CASSHQDSPGNTIYF. In nucleotides, the CDR3 is TGCGCCAGCAGCCACCAGGACAGCCCCGGAAACACCATATATTTT. The rearrangement joins TRBV4-1 to TRBJ1-3; possible D gene TRBD1, 6 bases. Germline CDR1 MGHRA, CDR2 YSYEKL. CDR3 length equals 15 residues. Trimming stripped 3 bases from V and 4 bases from J, with 13 bases between.

CDR3 residues: CASSLAKSGEQYF. CDR3 DNA: TGTGCCAGCAGCTTAGCGAAGTCGGGCGAGCAGTACTTC. The gene calls are TRBV7-2 and TRBJ2-7, with D uncertain. The CDR3 totals 13 residues. Germline-derived CDR1 and CDR2 are SGHTA and FQGNSA. With 0 bases removed from V and 6 bases from J, the gap between germline ends came to 9 bases.

V is TRBV19 and J is TRBJ1-5; 11 positions agree with TRBD1. CDR1 is LNHDA and CDR2 is SQIVND in the germline V gene (reference sequence). The CDR3 is 17 residues long. Unmatched junction bases numbered 14, after V lost 5 bases and J lost 8 bases. The CDR3 DNA follows: TGTGCCAGTAGTCCTACGGGGACAGGGGGACTAAGGGAGCCCCAGCATTTT. Residues: CASSPTGTGGLREPQHF.

CDR3 loop: CASSIGGRFADTQYF. CDR3 nucleotide sequence: TGTGCCAGTAGTATCGGCGGGAGGTTTGCAGATACGCAGTATTTT. The rearrangement joins TRBV19 to TRBJ2-3; 8 nucleotides agree with TRBD2. CDR1 LNHDA and CDR2 SQIVND come from the germline V gene (reference sequence). V lost 3 bases, J lost 4 bases, and 6 bases stayed unmatched. The CDR3 is 15 residues long.

This rearrangement joins TRBV11-2 to TRBJ1-2; the match to TRBD1 covers 7 bases. V gave up 4 bases and J gave up 3 bases; unmatched junction bases: 17. The CDR3 loop spans 18 amino acids. Germline CDR1 SGHAT, CDR2 FQNNGV. The CDR3 here is CASSSTPGWVGGHYGYTF. The DNA of the CDR3 is TGTGCCAGCAGCTCGACACCCGGCTGGGTAGGGGGCCACTATGGCTACACCTTC. Complete variable domain (other parts from reference TRBV11-2 and TRBJ1-2): EAGVAQSPRYKIIEKRQSVAFWCNPISGHATLYWYQQILGQGPKLLIQFQNNGVVDDSQLPKDRFSAERLKGVDSTLKIQPAKLEDSAVYLCASSSTPGWVGGHYGYTFGSGTRLTVV.

The count of this clone is one. J is TRBJ1-3 and V is TRBV7-9; D unresolved. Germline CDR1 SEHNR, CDR2 FQNEAQ (reference sequence). The V end was cut by 1 base, the J end by 5 bases, with 9 bases between. The CDR3 is 14 amino acids. The CDR3 sequence: CASSLETGRNTIYF. Written as DNA, the CDR3 is TGTGCCAGCAGCTTAGAAACGGGAAGAAACACCATATATTTT.

This clone occurred once. The chain carries TRBV5-4 and TRBJ2-3; D possibly matches TRBD1 or TRBD2 (5 bases each). The germline V gene encodes CDR1 SGHNT and CDR2 YYREEE (reference sequence). The CDR3 contains 16 residues. Trimming took off 4 bases at V and 0 bases at J, with 15 bases between the two ends. Written as DNA, the CDR3 is TGTGCCAGCAGCCGCCCGGGACCCGGGAGCACAGATACGCAGTATTTT. Protein: CASSRPGPGSTDTQYF. The full variable domain, completed using reference TRBV5-4 and TRBJ2-3, is ETGVTQSPTHLIKTRGQQVTLRCSSQSGHNTVSWYQQALGQGPQFIFQYYREEENGRGNFPPRFSGLQFPNYSSELNVNALELDDSALYLCASSRPGPGSTDTQYFGPGTRLTVL.

The J gene is TRBJ1-5, the V gene TRBV13; 7 bases match TRBD1. CDR1 is PRHDT, CDR2 FYEKMQ, per germline (reference sequence). Trimming at V came to 0 bases and at J to 0 bases, leaving 11 bases not matched to a gene. This CDR3 region has 19 residues. CDR3 sequence (DNA): TGTGCCAGCAGCTTAGGGGGGACAGAATATAGATATAGCAATCAGCCCCAGCATTTT. Protein product: CASSLGGTEYRYSNQPQHF.

This clone occurred a few times. The chain combines TRBV30 with TRBJ2-2; 9 nucleotides agree with TRBD2. Germline V gene sequence: CDR1 GTSNPN, CDR2 SVGIG (reference sequence). The V gene end was trimmed by 0 bases and the J gene end by 5 bases; junction bases not matched to a gene: 10. The CDR3 extends over 17 amino acids. In DNA, the CDR3 is TGTGCCTGGAGTGTATTCTTAGCGGGGGAAACGACCGGGGAGCTGTTTTTT. It translates to CAWSVFLAGETTGELFF.

The V gene is TRBV6-1, the J gene TRBJ1-2, with D possibly being TRBD1 (5 bases). The V end lost 2 bases, the J end lost 4 bases, and 11 bases lay between the germline ends. The CDR3 runs 14 residues. Germline V lookup: CDR1 MNHNS, CDR2 SASEGT. CDR3 loop: CASSEFRTTYGYTF. CDR3 coding DNA: TGTGCCAGCAGTGAATTTCGGACAACCTATGGCTACACCTTC.

The chain couples TRBV29-1 to TRBJ1-1; maybe TRBD1 (5 bases). CDR3 length: 13 amino acids. V was pared by 2 bases and J by 0 bases, with 7 bases between. Germline values: CDR1 SQVTM, CDR2 ANQGSEA. CDR3 nucleotides: TGCAGCGTTGAATCGGGGCTGAACACTGAAGCTTTCTTT. The encoded protein is CSVESGLNTEAFF.

J is TRBJ2-2 and V is TRBV7-3; 10 bases match TRBD2. With 2 bases clipped from V and 7 bases from J, the junction kept 4 bases outside the gene matches. Germline V lookup: CDR1 SGHTA, CDR2 FQGTGA. The CDR3 sequence is 15 residues long. The CDR3, as DNA: TGTGCCAGCAGCTTACTAGCGGGAGAACGCGGGGAGCTGTTTTTT. It translates to CASSLLAGERGELFF.

The rearrangement links TRBV28 to TRBJ2-7, with D maybe TRBD2 (5 bases). Per germline, CDR1 MDHEN and CDR2 SYDVKM. V was trimmed by 2 bases and J by 2 bases, leaving 10 bases between them. The CDR3 has 14 residues. Here the CDR3 reads CASSLGSPPYEQYF. The CDR3 DNA follows: TGTGCCAGCAGTTTAGGGAGTCCTCCCTACGAGCAGTACTTC.

V is TRBV6-2 or TRBV6-3 and J is TRBJ2-7; a weak D match, TRBD1 (6 bases). The CDR3 extends over 13 amino acids. The V end lost 4 bases, the J end lost 1 base, and 8 bases lay between the germline ends. Germline CDR1 is MNHEY and CDR2 is SVGEGT. CDR3: CASSWTDSYEQYF. The CDR3 DNA reads as TGTGCCAGCAGTTGGACAGATTCCTACGAGCAGTACTTC.

This rearrangement joins TRBV6-1 to TRBJ1-3; 8 nucleotides align to TRBD1. CDR3 length: 16 amino acids. V was clipped by 4 bases and J by 0 bases; unmatched bases: 5. Germline V gene sequence: CDR1 MNHNS, CDR2 SASEGT. The CDR3 nucleotides are TGTGCCAGCAGTGGGGGACAGGTGTACTCTGGAAACACCATATATTTT. Amino acid sequence: CASSGGQVYSGNTIYF.

This clone was seen a single time. The gene calls are TRBV30 and TRBJ1-1, with TRBD1 matching over 7 bases. V gave up 2 bases and J gave up 6 bases; unmatched junction bases: 6. This CDR3 has 13 residues. Germline V lookup: CDR1 GTSNPN, CDR2 SVGIG (reference sequence). The CDR3 region is CAWSRQGGAEAFF. The CDR3 DNA follows: TGTGCCTGGAGTAGACAGGGAGGGGCTGAAGCTTTCTTT.

The V gene is TRBV3-1 (or the pseudogene TRBV3-2), the J gene TRBJ2-7; 7 nucleotides line up with TRBD2. CDR1 and CDR2 (germline): LGHDT, YNNKEL (reference sequence). V lost 1 base to trimming and J lost 6 bases; unmatched junction nucleotides: 3. The CDR3 extends over 13 amino acids. The CDR3 reads CASSQGGGSEQYF. The CDR3 DNA reads TGTGCCAGCAGCCAAGGGGGGGGAAGCGAGCAGTACTTC.

This clone was observed a handful of times. This chain uses TRBV2 with TRBJ2-7; TRBD2 matches at 11 bases. This CDR3 is built from 15 residues. Germline V gene lookup returns CDR1 SNHLY and CDR2 FYNNEI. V lost 7 bases and J lost 6; bases outside the gene matches: 11. The CDR3 coding sequence is TGTGCCAGCAAATGGTTTAGCGGGGGGGCGAGCGAGCAGTACTTC. It specifies CASKWFSGGASEQYF.

The V and J genes are TRBV7-8 and TRBJ2-7; D call uncertain. V gave up 3 bases and J gave up 6 bases, with 18 bases separating them. The CDR3 is 15 amino acids. CDR1 and CDR2 (germline): SGHVS, FQNEAQ. CDR3 residues: CASSFGKKGSSEQYF. The CDR3, as DNA: TGTGCCAGCAGCTTCGGAAAAAAGGGAAGTAGCGAGCAGTACTTC. Together with reference TRBV7-8 and TRBJ2-7, the CDR3 gives the full variable domain: GAGVSQSPRYKVAKRGQDVALRCDPISGHVSLFWYQQALGQGPEFLTYFQNEAQLDKSGLPSDRFFAERPEGSVSTLKIQRTQQEDSAVYLCASSFGKKGSSEQYFGPGTRLTVT.

Here the CDR3 DNA reads TGTGCCAGCAGCCCTGGAGGACAGCGGGGAGGCTACACCTTC. This gives the protein CASSPGGQRGGYTF. This chain joins TRBV5-5 and TRBJ1-2; D is possibly TRBD1 (6 bases). V was clipped by 4 bases and J by 8 bases, with 18 bases between them. CDR1 SGHKS and CDR2 YYEKEE come from the germline V gene (reference sequence). The CDR3 totals 14 residues.